Listed below are T cell receptor beta chains from one sample, sequenced in a study of sequential checkpoint blockade in melanoma. TCRdb's copy holds only in-frame clones and misses some; the assay was immunoSEQ multiplex PCR. The profile shows over 2,000 clones, more than 20% of them singletons. Material: tumor tissue (inferred from file names), obtained from a patient given nivolumab and ipilimumab in sequence. These receptors came from a human donor with melanoma. CDR3s include the opening cysteine and the closing phenylalanine or tryptophan. D genes are given only for firm matches. A clone size is listed for some rows: how often the clone was seen (once, few, many), or a class if it is expanded.

cdr3_aa | cdr3_nt | j_call | v_call | d_call | clone_size | cdr3_length
CASSPWTGGGTEAFF | TGTGCCAGCAGTCCATGGACAGGGGGAGGAACTGAAGCTTTCTTT | TRBJ1-1 | TRBV6-8 | TRBD1 | few | 15
CASRPRGSGNTIYF | TGTGCCAGCAGGCCTCGTGGATCCGGAAACACCATATATTTT | TRBJ1-3 | TRBV11-3 | . | many | 14
CASSSGTGGGQPQHF | TGCGCCAGCAGCTCGGGGACAGGGGGCGGTCAGCCCCAGCATTTT | TRBJ1-5 | TRBV5-1 | TRBD1 | . | 15
CASSPRTGGFTEAFF | TGTGCCAGCAGCCCAAGGACAGGGGGTTTCACTGAAGCTTTCTTT | TRBJ1-1 | TRBV11-3 | TRBD1 | . | 15
CAWARGTGGWTEAFF | TGTGCCTGGGCGAGGGGGACAGGGGGCTGGACTGAAGCTTTCTTT | TRBJ1-1 | TRBV30 | TRBD1 | . | 15
CASRPLRTGGTGELFF | TGTGCAAGTCGCCCCCTAAGGACAGGGGGCACCGGGGAGCTGTTTTTT | TRBJ2-2 | TRBV12-2 | . | . | 16
CASSFRGSSPTNEKLFF | TGTGCCAGCAGTTTCAGGGGGTCTTCCCCAACTAATGAAAAACTGTTTTTT | TRBJ1-4 | TRBV28 | TRBD1 | . | 17
CATSSEYGNTEAFF | TGTGCCACCAGCTCGGAATACGGGAACACTGAAGCTTTCTTT | TRBJ1-1 | TRBV15 | . | . | 14
CASSFGLGRPGQGALHF | TGTGCCAGTAGTTTCGGCCTAGGACGTCCTGGGCAGGGGGCCCTCCACTTT | TRBJ1-6 | TRBV19 | TRBD1 | . | 17
CASSPSGSSYNEQFF | TGCGCCAGCAGTCCTAGCGGGAGCTCCTACAATGAGCAGTTCTTC | TRBJ2-1 | TRBV5-1 | TRBD2 | few | 15
CASSLEAALTNQPQHF | TGTGCCAGCAGCTTAGAGGCAGCCTTGACGAATCAGCCCCAGCATTTT | TRBJ1-5 | TRBV11-3 | . | many | 16
CASRSRDRQHNEQFF | TGTGCCAGCAGGAGCCGGGACAGACAGCACAATGAGCAGTTCTTC | TRBJ2-1 | TRBV6-8 | TRBD1 | few | 15
CASNPGQGPGYTF | TGTGCCAGCAACCCGGGACAAGGTCCTGGCTACACCTTC | TRBJ1-2 | TRBV6-8 | . | few | 13
CASSSGPERGTEAFF | TGCGCCAGCAGTAGTGGGCCCGAAAGGGGCACTGAAGCTTTCTTT | TRBJ1-1 | TRBV5-1 | . | . | 15